The 29 T cell receptor beta chains below come from one sample, sequenced in a study of graft-versus-host responses after intestinal transplantation. These TCRs' antigens remain unknown. Using immunoSEQ multiplex PCR, the repertoire was profiled, and TCRdb retains in-frame clones only, with some absent. The sample records 95,000 to 110,000 clones, more than 75% being singletons. Material: unstimulated CD4+ T cells sorted from spleen or lymph node cells, obtained before intestinal transplant. The receptors shown here come from a human donor who received an intestinal transplant.

The V and J genes are TRBV6-5 and TRBJ2-5, with TRBD2 as a possible D gene (5 bases). V shed 3 bases and J shed 2 bases, with 13 bases lying between them. Germline CDR1 and CDR2: MNHEY and SVGAGI. This CDR3 is 15 amino acids long. The DNA of the CDR3 is TGTGCCAGCAGTTATCCAGGACGGGAACAAGAGACCCAGTACTTC. Protein product: CASSYPGREQETQYF.

This clone has just a few counts. The chain carries TRBV5-5 and TRBJ2-5; 9 bases match TRBD1. The J call may be mistaken, given a closer DNA end match to TRBJ2-7. Per germline, CDR1 SGHKS and CDR2 YYEKEE (reference sequence). CDR3 length: 14 residues. The CDR3 DNA sequence: TGTGCCAGCAGCTGGAGACAGGGGGGCCACGAGCAGTACTTC. Protein product: CASSWRQGGHEQYF.

In DNA, the CDR3 is TGTGCCAGCAGCTTAAGAGGTTATGAGGGAACTAGCACAGATACGCAGTATTTT. It is translated as CASSLRGYEGTSTDTQYF. This chain connects TRBV7-9 to TRBJ2-3; weak D call: TRBD2 (5 bases). Trimming removed 2 bases at V and 0 bases at J, with 18 bases between. The CDR3 is 18 amino acids. From germline, CDR1 is SEHNR and CDR2 FQNEAQ (reference sequence). The full variable domain, its missing parts supplied by reference TRBV7-9 and TRBJ2-3, is DTGVSQNPRHKITKRGQNVTFRCDPISEHNRLYWYRQTLGQGPEFLTYFQNEAQLEKSRLLSDRFSAERPKGSFSTLEIQRTEQGDSAMYLCASSLRGYEGTSTDTQYFGPGTRLTVL.

This rearrangement joins TRBV7-9 to TRBJ1-5; D unresolved. The CDR3 has 12 amino acids. V shed 3 bases and J shed 4 bases, with 4 bases lying between them. CDR1 is SEHNR, CDR2 FQNEAQ, per germline (reference sequence). The CDR3 protein is CASSLGNQPQHF. The CDR3 DNA is TGTGCCAGCAGCTTGGGGAATCAGCCCCAGCATTTT.

Only a few counts were recorded for this clone. The chain links TRBV18 to TRBJ2-2; D uncertain. V was trimmed by 3 bases and J by 0 bases, leaving 11 bases between them. The CDR3 totals 16 residues. Germline CDR1 KGHSH, CDR2 LQKENI. The CDR3 protein is CASSPGVGANTGELFF. The CDR3 nucleotides read TGTGCCAGCTCACCCGGAGTCGGTGCGAACACCGGGGAGCTGTTTTTT.

V and J are TRBV5-1 and TRBJ2-7; a weak D match, TRBD2 (6 bases). The CDR3 has 15 amino acids. V was cut by 1 base and J by 2 bases, with 13 bases left in between. Germline CDR1 and CDR2: SGHRS and YFSETQ. This CDR3 reads CASSLLSGLTYEQYF. As DNA, the CDR3 is TGCGCCAGCAGCTTGCTATCGGGACTCACCTACGAGCAGTACTTC.

The genes are TRBV5-1 and TRBJ2-5; D is uncertain. V was pared by 4 bases and J by 7 bases, with 14 bases between. CDR1 and CDR2 from the germline V gene are SGHRS and YFSETQ. The CDR3 has 13 residues. Written as DNA, the CDR3 is TGCGCCAGCAGCACCGGACCAACTGGGACCCAGTACTTC. This encodes CASSTGPTGTQYF.

V is TRBV30 and J is TRBJ2-1; 7 bases are shared with TRBD1. The CDR3 has 12 residues. The trim removed 1 base at V and 10 bases at J, leaving 4 bases unmatched. Germline values: CDR1 GTSNPN, CDR2 SVGIG (reference sequence). CDR3: CAWSGGTDEQFF. The CDR3 bases are TGTGCCTGGAGTGGAGGGACAGACGAGCAGTTCTTC.

The chain recombines TRBV4-1 with TRBJ2-1; 7 bases match TRBD1. The CDR3 has 15 amino acids. Trimming took 5 bases from V and 3 from J; bases not matched to a gene: 7. Germline V lookup: CDR1 MGHRA, CDR2 YSYEKL. The CDR3 here is CASSFTGEGYNEQFF. The CDR3 DNA sequence: TGCGCCAGCAGCTTCACAGGGGAAGGCTACAATGAGCAGTTCTTC.

V and J are TRBV2 and TRBJ2-3; D unresolved. The CDR3 runs to 15 residues. Germline-derived CDR1 and CDR2 are SNHLY and FYNNEI. Between the trimmed V and J ends, which lost 3 bases and 0 bases, there was a span of 10 bases. The CDR3 sequence is CASSDRQLSTDTQYF. The CDR3 DNA follows: TGTGCCAGCAGTGATCGGCAGCTTAGCACAGATACGCAGTATTTT. Drawing the rest from reference TRBV2 and TRBJ2-3, the complete variable domain is EPEVTQTPSHQVTQMGQEVILRCVPISNHLYFYWYRQILGQKVEFLVSFYNNEISEKSEIFDDQFSVERPDGSNFTLKIRSTKLEDSAMYFCASSDRQLSTDTQYFGPGTRLTVL.

The chain is built from TRBV7-2 and TRBJ2-7, with D possibly being TRBD2 (6 bases). Germline V gene data show CDR1 as SGHTA and CDR2 as FQGNSA. The CDR3 loop spans 16 amino acids. Trimming pared 5 bases from V and 0 bases from J, leaving 17 bases between. The CDR3 nucleotides are TGTGCCAGCAGCCCAGTCGTAGGGAGGAGCTCCTACGAGCAGTACTTC. Translating it yields CASSPVVGRSSYEQYF.

CDR3 amino acids: CASSPLDSTYEQYF. CDR3 DNA: TGCGCCAGCAGCCCCCTGGACAGTACCTACGAGCAGTACTTC. The rearrangement uses TRBV5-1 and TRBJ2-7; D is possibly TRBD1 (6 bases). V lost 4 bases and J 2 bases, leaving 13 bases between the germline ends. Germline-derived CDR1 and CDR2 are SGHRS and YFSETQ. There are 14 residues in the CDR3.

The J gene is TRBJ2-1, the V gene TRBV29-1; TRBD1 matches 8 bases. Germline V gives CDR1 SQVTM, CDR2 ANQGSEA. The CDR3 has 15 amino acids. The ends lost 2 bases at V and 7 bases at J; junction bases unmatched: 10. CDR3 protein: CSVEPRTGRRNEQFF. As DNA, the CDR3 is TGCAGCGTTGAACCAAGGACAGGGAGGAGGAATGAGCAGTTCTTC.

The rearrangement uses TRBV5-1 and TRBJ2-1; 12 positions agree with TRBD2. The V gene's germline CDR1 is SGHRS and CDR2 YFSETQ. This CDR3 contains 16 residues. Losses at the gene ends were 4 bases for V and 7 bases for J; bases not matched to a gene: 9. The CDR3: CASSGRTSGARNEQFF. The CDR3 DNA reads TGCGCCAGCAGCGGAAGGACTAGCGGGGCCCGGAATGAGCAGTTCTTC.

The V gene is TRBV14, the J gene TRBJ2-7, with D perhaps matching TRBD2 (6 bases). CDR1 and CDR2 from the germline V gene are SGHDN and FVKESK. V was pared by 0 bases and J by 12 bases, with 15 bases between. CDR3 length: 13 residues. The CDR3 sequence: CASSQEAPGVRYF. The CDR3 DNA follows: TGTGCCAGCAGCCAAGAAGCCCCGGGAGTGCGGTACTTC.

The rearrangement links TRBV7-6 to TRBJ1-5; D remains unclear. Germline CDR1 and CDR2: SGHVS and FNYEAQ. Trimming cost V 5 bases and J 0 bases, with 20 bases left between them. This CDR3 is built from 18 residues. The CDR3 nucleotides are TGTGCCAGCAGCCCACTGACCTTTAACACCTATAGCAATCAGCCCCAGCATTTT. This encodes CASSPLTFNTYSNQPQHF.

The rearrangement joins TRBV9 to TRBJ2-2, with TRBD1 matching over 7 bases. V trimming: 4 bases; J trimming: 4 bases; junction bases outside the gene matches: 7. The CDR3 covers 15 residues. Per the germline V gene, CDR1 is SGDLS and CDR2 is YYNGEE. The CDR3 nucleotides read TGTGCCAGCAGCCCCGCCCCAGGGGGCACCGGGGAGCTGTTTTTT. This encodes CASSPAPGGTGELFF.

The chain links TRBV6-1 to TRBJ2-7, with 7 bases fitting TRBD1. CDR3 length: 15 residues. The V segment lost 3 bases and the J segment 4 bases; nucleotides outside the gene matches: 9. From germline, CDR1 is MNHNS and CDR2 SASEGT. In DNA form, the CDR3 reads TGTGCCAGCAGTGACAACCCCCCAGGGGGATACGAGCAGTACTTC. Protein product: CASSDNPPGGYEQYF.

Comment on this clone: Other DNA sequences from this sample encode an identical CDR3 as well. The rearrangement joins TRBV6-1 to TRBJ2-7; D might be TRBD1 (5 bases). Germline CDR1 reads MNHNS; CDR2 reads SASEGT. The CDR3 runs to 13 residues. V was pared by 7 bases and J by 3 bases, with 13 bases between. For the CDR3, the DNA is TGTGCCAGCACCTCTCAGACAGACTACGAGCAGTACTTC. Translation gives CASTSQTDYEQYF.

The chain uses TRBV14 and TRBJ1-4; no clear D. CDR3 length equals 14 residues. The germline V gene has CDR1 SGHDN and CDR2 FVKESK. V was clipped by 1 base and J by 3 bases, with 6 bases between them. In DNA form, the CDR3 reads TGTGCCAGCAGCCAAGTAGGGTCTAATGAAAAACTGTTTTTT. The encoded protein is CASSQVGSNEKLFF.

The chain recombines TRBV11-3 with TRBJ2-5; 14 nucleotides align to TRBD2. This CDR3 has 16 residues. The V gene's germline CDR1 is SGHNT and CDR2 YENEEA. The junction had 5 bases not matched to a gene; V was cut back by 3 bases and J by 5 bases. The CDR3 nucleotides are TGTGCCAGCAGCTTGGGACTAGCGGGGGTACGGGAGACCCAGTACTTC. Translation gives CASSLGLAGVRETQYF.

The chain employs TRBV4-1 and TRBJ2-4; TRBD1 matches at 7 bases. Unmatched junction bases numbered 13, after V lost 5 bases and J lost 3 bases. Germline values: CDR1 MGHRA, CDR2 YSYEKL. This CDR3 spans 17 amino acids. CDR3 amino acids: CASSTPGQPTVKNIQYF. CDR3 DNA: TGCGCCAGCAGCACACCGGGACAGCCGACAGTCAAAAACATTCAGTACTTC.

The gene calls are TRBV19 and TRBJ1-2; tentative D call: TRBD1 (6 bases). Germline V gene data show CDR1 as LNHDA and CDR2 as SQIVND (reference sequence). This CDR3 contains 12 residues. V was clipped by 4 bases and J by 4 bases, with 7 bases between them. For the CDR3, the DNA is TGTGCCAGTAGTACCAGGGGCTATGGCTACACCTTC. Amino acids: CASSTRGYGYTF.

The chain couples TRBV18 to TRBJ2-4; TRBD2 matches 12 bases. There are 17 residues in the CDR3. The trim removed 5 bases at V and 6 bases at J, leaving 11 bases unmatched. Germline V CDR1 and CDR2: KGHSH, LQKENI. In DNA form, the CDR3 reads TGTGCCAGCTCAACATCTAGCGGGAGGGGATTCCTAAACATTCAGTACTTC. It yields the protein CASSTSSGRGFLNIQYF.

CDR3 nucleotide sequence: TGTGCCAGCAGTGAACAGAGGACAGGGGTGGGCGAGCAGTACTTC. Residues: CASSEQRTGVGEQYF. V gene TRBV6-1 combines with J gene TRBJ2-7; 9 bases line up with TRBD1. CDR1 MNHNS and CDR2 SASEGT come from the germline V gene. The CDR3 contains 15 residues. Losses at the gene ends were 2 bases for V and 6 bases for J; bases not matched to a gene: 8.

This clone was seen just once. The chain links TRBV4-1 to TRBJ2-3, with TRBD2 identical over 10 bases. The CDR3 has 17 amino acids. Trimming removed 5 bases from V and 6 bases from J; junction bases left unmatched: 14. Germline V gene sequence: CDR1 MGHRA, CDR2 YSYEKL. CDR3 amino acids: CASSKRPASGGSDTQYF. CDR3 nucleotide sequence: TGCGCCAGCAGCAAGCGCCCGGCTAGCGGGGGATCCGATACGCAGTATTTT.

The chain uses TRBV7-3 and TRBJ2-3, with TRBD2 matching over 13 bases. The CDR3 covers 16 residues. Germline CDR1 SGHTA, CDR2 FQGTGA. Trimming cost V 4 bases and J 2 bases; bases outside gene matches: 3. CDR3 sequence: CASSSGLAGITDTQYF. In DNA form, the CDR3 reads TGTGCCAGCAGCTCGGGACTAGCGGGAATCACAGATACGCAGTATTTT.

V usage is TRBV5-4 and J usage is TRBJ2-7; D perhaps matches TRBD2 (6 bases). Trimming removed 0 bases from V and 2 bases from J, with 15 bases in between. CDR1 and CDR2 from the germline V gene are SGHNT and YYREEE (reference sequence). The CDR3 is made up of 16 amino acids. CDR3 amino acids: CASSLGPGGPPYEQYF. The CDR3 bases are TGTGCCAGCAGCTTGGGGCCCGGAGGGCCCCCCTACGAGCAGTACTTC.

The chain uses TRBV10-3 and TRBJ2-3; D is unclear. The CDR3 is 15 residues long. V lost 2 bases and J 1 base, leaving 10 bases between the germline ends. Germline lookup yields CDR1 ENHRY and CDR2 SYGVKD. CDR3 in amino acids: CAISEDSRRTDTQYF. CDR3 sequence (DNA): TGTGCCATCAGTGAGGACTCCCGCCGCACAGATACGCAGTATTTT.